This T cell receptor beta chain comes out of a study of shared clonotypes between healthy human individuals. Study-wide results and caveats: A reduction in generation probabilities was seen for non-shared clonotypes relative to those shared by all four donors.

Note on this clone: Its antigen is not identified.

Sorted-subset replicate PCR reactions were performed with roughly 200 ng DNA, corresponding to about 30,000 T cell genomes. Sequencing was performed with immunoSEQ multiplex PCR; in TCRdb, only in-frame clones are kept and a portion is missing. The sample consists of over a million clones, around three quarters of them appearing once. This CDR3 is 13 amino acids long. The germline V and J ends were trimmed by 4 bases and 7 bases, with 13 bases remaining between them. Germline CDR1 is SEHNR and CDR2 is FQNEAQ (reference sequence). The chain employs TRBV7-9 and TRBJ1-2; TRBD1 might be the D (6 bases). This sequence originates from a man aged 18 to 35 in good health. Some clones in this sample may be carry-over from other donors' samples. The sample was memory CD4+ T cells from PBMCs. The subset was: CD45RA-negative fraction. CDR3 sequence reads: CASSSEGGSGYTF. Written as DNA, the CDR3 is TGTGCCAGCAGCTCTGAGGGGGGAAGTGGCTACACCTTC.